Included here is one T cell receptor beta chain sequence, with context. Its antigen is as yet unknown. The ends lost 8 bases at V and 5 bases at J; junction bases unmatched: 12. The CDR3 has 15 residues. Per the germline V gene, CDR1 is MDHEN and CDR2 is SYDVKM. This specimen belongs to a study of T cells in localized non-small cell lung cancer. General study findings and limits: Greater T cell density in blood accompanied longer overall survival. Uninvolved adjacent lung had higher T cell clonality than tumor and all other tissues.

This table comes from immunoSEQ multiplex PCR, and its TCRdb copy is limited to in-frame clones, with some not included. The sample records approximately 60,000 clones, under 90% being singletons. The sample here was peripheral blood, taken before any cancer treatment. This receptor was obtained from a woman aged 35-75 years with stage I lung adenocarcinoma. The chain combines TRBV28 with TRBJ1-2; TRBD1 matches 9 bases. The DNA for the CDR3 is TGTGCCAGCCGCCACGGTGGGACAGGGCAATATGGCTACACCTTC. It is translated as CASRHGGTGQYGYTF.